Shown below are 23 T cell receptor beta chains from a single sample sequenced in a study of blood T cell repertoires in COVID-19. Using immunoSEQ multiplex PCR, the repertoire was profiled, and TCRdb retains in-frame clones only, with some absent. This table holds 70,000 to 85,000 clones, more than 70% found once. The source material was peripheral blood. The receptors stem from a man aged 80 or over with active or convalescent COVID-19.

The chain is built from TRBV5-4 and TRBJ2-1; the match to TRBD1 covers 9 bases. The CDR3 runs to 13 residues. Germline V gene lookup returns CDR1 SGHNT and CDR2 YYREEE (reference sequence). Losses at the gene ends were 4 bases for V and 6 bases for J; bases not matched to a gene: 2. The CDR3 spells CASSADRGNEQFF. In DNA, the CDR3 is TGTGCCAGCAGCGCGGACAGGGGCAATGAGCAGTTCTTC.

The chain has TRBV3-1 (or the pseudogene TRBV3-2) and TRBJ1-2; D possibly corresponds to TRBD1 (5 bases). Trimming cost V 1 base and J 8 bases, with 17 bases left between them. Germline CDR1 LGHDT, CDR2 YNNKEL (reference sequence). This CDR3 region has 15 residues. The CDR3 loop is CASSQGEGKVSGYTF. The CDR3 bases are TGTGCCAGCAGCCAAGGGGAGGGGAAGGTTTCGGGCTACACCTTC.

CDR3: CASSQTVATNEKLFF. CDR3 bases: TGCGCCAGCAGTCAAACAGTAGCAACTAATGAAAAACTGTTTTTT. V usage is TRBV5-1 and J usage is TRBJ1-4; D call uncertain. Germline CDR1 reads SGHRS; CDR2 reads YFSETQ. This CDR3 comprises 15 residues. V was clipped by 5 bases and J by 0 bases, with 11 bases between them.

This sequence joins TRBV5-5 and TRBJ1-5; a possible D gene is TRBD1 (5 bases). Germline lookup yields CDR1 SGHKS and CDR2 YYEKEE (reference sequence). The V end lost 6 bases, the J end lost 7 bases, and 17 bases lay between the germline ends. The CDR3 is 14 amino acids. The CDR3: CASTSEEGVQPQHF. Written as DNA, the CDR3 is TGTGCCAGCACTTCAGAGGAAGGGGTCCAGCCCCAGCATTTT. The full variable domain, in which reference TRBV5-5 and TRBJ1-5 provide the parts outside the CDR3, is DAGVTQSPTHLIKTRGQQVTLRCSPISGHKSVSWYQQVLGQGPQFIFQYYEKEERGRGNFPDRFSARQFPNYSSELNVNALLLGDSALYLCASTSEEGVQPQHFGDGTRLSIL.

The CDR3 DNA sequence: TGTGCCAGCAGCCCCGGGGCGGGACCACCCTACGAGCAGTACTTC. Translating it yields CASSPGAGPPYEQYF. This chain links TRBV28 with TRBJ2-7; maybe TRBD2 (6 bases). This CDR3 is built from 15 residues. Germline V gives CDR1 MDHEN, CDR2 SYDVKM. The V end was cut by 6 bases, the J end by 2 bases, with 17 bases between.

This sequence joins TRBV28 and TRBJ2-2, with a possible D match to TRBD2 (5 bases). The CDR3 spans 14 residues. Trimming pared 10 bases from V and 6 bases from J, leaving 18 bases between. The germline CDR1 and CDR2 sequences are MDHEN and SYDVKM. Written as DNA, the CDR3 is TGTGCCACCTTCGGAGGCCGTAGGGCCGGGGAGCTGTTTTTT. Amino acid sequence: CATFGGRRAGELFF.

The chain recombines TRBV7-8 with TRBJ1-5; the D gene is possibly TRBD1 (6 bases). This CDR3 contains 15 residues. CDR1 is SGHVS and CDR2 is FQNEAQ in the germline V gene. Trimming shortened V by 0 bases and J by 5 bases, and 11 bases separated the two germline ends. DNA for the CDR3: TGTGCCAGCAGCTTAGCCCTGGACAGCCATCAGCCCCAGCATTTT. Translation: CASSLALDSHQPQHF.

This sequence joins TRBV3-1 (or the pseudogene TRBV3-2) and TRBJ2-4; TRBD1 agrees at 9 bases. The CDR3 runs to 16 residues. The ends lost 5 bases at V and 5 bases at J; junction bases unmatched: 10. Germline CDR1 reads LGHDT; CDR2 reads YNNKEL (reference sequence). CDR3 amino acids: CASSVQGAKWENIQYF. CDR3 DNA sequence: TGTGCCAGCAGCGTACAGGGGGCGAAATGGGAAAACATTCAGTACTTC.

The gene calls are TRBV5-1 and TRBJ1-1, with 7 bases matching TRBD1. The CDR3 sequence is 15 residues long. V shed 4 bases, J shed 0 bases, and the junction held 6 bases outside the gene matches. The germline CDR1 and CDR2 sequences are SGHRS and YFSETQ. DNA for the CDR3: TGCGCCAGCAGCAAGGGACAGCTCATGAACACTGAAGCTTTCTTT. Its protein is CASSKGQLMNTEAFF.

The rearrangement links TRBV7-9 to TRBJ1-2, with D perhaps matching TRBD1 (6 bases). Germline values: CDR1 SEHNR, CDR2 FQNEAQ (reference sequence). Trimming left V 3 bases short and J 6 bases short, with 11 bases between. This CDR3 spans 13 amino acids. CDR3 sequence reads: CASSLAGADGYTF. CDR3 DNA: TGTGCCAGCAGCTTGGCGGGGGCTGATGGCTACACCTTC.

This clone turned up a few times. The chain has TRBV5-6 and TRBJ1-1, with a tentative D call TRBD1 (6 bases). Germline V gives CDR1 SGHDT, CDR2 YYEEEE. Trimming took 1 base from V and 11 from J, leaving 12 bases between them. The CDR3 has 12 amino acids. This CDR3 is CASSLNREGAFF. The CDR3 DNA is TGTGCCAGCAGCTTGAACAGGGAGGGCGCTTTCTTT.

The chain combines TRBV6-5 with TRBJ2-2; D perhaps matches TRBD1 (5 bases). The germline V and J ends were trimmed by 6 bases and 5 bases, with 10 bases remaining between them. The CDR3 is 13 amino acids. CDR1 and CDR2 (germline): MNHEY, SVGAGI. The CDR3 sequence: CASRGLSTGELFF. The CDR3 nucleotides read TGTGCCAGCAGGGGGCTGTCGACCGGGGAGCTGTTTTTT.

This clone was recorded a few times. The V gene is TRBV7-2, the J gene TRBJ2-3; tentative D call: TRBD2 (6 bases). V was pared by 0 bases and J by 4 bases, with 8 bases between. Germline values: CDR1 SGHTA, CDR2 FQGNSA. CDR3 length equals 14 residues. CDR3 in amino acids: CASSLARDSDTQYF. CDR3 DNA: TGTGCCAGCAGCTTAGCGCGGGATTCAGATACGCAGTATTTT.

The rearrangement links TRBV19 to TRBJ1-2; tentatively, D is TRBD1 (5 bases). Germline CDR1 is LNHDA and CDR2 is SQIVND (reference sequence). This CDR3 is 16 amino acids long. V gave up 6 bases and J gave up 6 bases, with 23 bases separating them. CDR3 bases: TGTGCCAGTAGAAGAGCGAAAGGACACGGATCAAATGGCTACACCTTC. Translation gives CASRRAKGHGSNGYTF.

This clone is a singleton in its sample. The CDR3, as DNA: TGTGCCAGCAGAGTCGACCGTGGAGGAACTGAAGCTTTCTTT. Its protein is CASRVDRGGTEAFF. This rearrangement joins TRBV5-4 to TRBJ1-1; no definite D call. The germline CDR1 and CDR2 sequences are SGHNT and YYREEE (reference sequence). The CDR3 covers 14 residues. Trimming left V 5 bases short and J 5 bases short, with 16 bases between.

This clone was detected once. Here the CDR3 reads CASSAHRAWDYTF. The DNA for the CDR3 is TGTGCCAGCAGCGCCCACAGGGCTTGGGACTACACCTTC. The rearrangement joins TRBV7-8 to TRBJ1-2; D is perhaps TRBD1 (6 bases). Trimming removed 5 bases at V and 10 bases at J, with 17 bases between. The CDR3 has 13 amino acids. The germline V gene encodes CDR1 SGHVS and CDR2 FQNEAQ.

The V and J genes are TRBV2 and TRBJ1-5; 7 bases line up with TRBD1. Germline lookup yields CDR1 SNHLY and CDR2 FYNNEI. The V and J ends lost 5 bases and 0 bases, in that order; junction bases with no gene match: 10. This CDR3 is built from 17 residues. The CDR3 protein is CASSPPTGPYSNQPQHF. In DNA, the CDR3 is TGTGCCAGCAGTCCCCCGACAGGGCCCTATAGCAATCAGCCCCAGCATTTT.

V gene TRBV11-2 combines with J gene TRBJ1-2, with 7 positions matching TRBD1. The CDR3 loop spans 13 amino acids. V was clipped by 5 bases and J by 12 bases; unmatched bases: 12. The germline V gene has CDR1 SGHAT and CDR2 FQNNGV. CDR3 nucleotides: TGTGCCAGCAGCCAAAACGACAGGGTTCTCGACACCTTC. Its protein product is CASSQNDRVLDTF.

This sequence joins TRBV7-9 and TRBJ2-2; 8 positions match TRBD1. Losses at the gene ends were 4 bases for V and 6 bases for J; bases not matched to a gene: 10. Germline V gene lookup returns CDR1 SEHNR and CDR2 FQNEAQ (reference sequence). This CDR3 has 16 residues. CDR3 DNA sequence: TGTGCCAGCAGCTCTCGACAGGGGATTGGATCCGGGGAGCTGTTTTTT. Residues: CASSSRQGIGSGELFF.

V and J are TRBV6-5 and TRBJ1-4; TRBD1 agrees at 9 bases. The V gene's germline CDR1 is MNHEY and CDR2 SVGAGI. This CDR3 has 14 amino acids. Trimming removed 6 bases from V and 6 bases from J; junction bases left unmatched: 5. The CDR3 sequence is CASRVQGAHEKLFF. The CDR3 DNA sequence: TGTGCCAGCAGGGTACAGGGGGCGCATGAAAAACTGTTTTTT.

V and J are TRBV30 and TRBJ1-1, with D unclear. The CDR3 has 17 residues. V lost 2 bases, J lost 0 bases, and 19 bases lay in between. In germline, CDR1 is GTSNPN, CDR2 SVGIG (reference sequence). The CDR3, as DNA: TGTGCCTGGAGTCCAACGAGTAAAGCGCGATTGAACACTGAAGCTTTCTTT. It is translated as CAWSPTSKARLNTEAFF.

The chain carries TRBV6-5 and TRBJ2-1; 10 bases match TRBD2. The CDR3 is 15 amino acids. Germline CDR1 is MNHEY and CDR2 is SVGAGI. J gave up 3 bases and V 2 bases, and 1 base lay outside the gene matches. CDR3 sequence reads: CASSYASGGYNEQFF. The CDR3 nucleotides are TGTGCCAGCAGTTACGCTAGCGGGGGCTACAATGAGCAGTTCTTC.

This sequence joins TRBV19 and TRBJ1-5; D unresolved. The ends were cut back, 7 bases at V and 7 bases at J, with 14 bases in the middle. The CDR3 spans 13 residues. The germline V gene has CDR1 LNHDA and CDR2 SQIVND (reference sequence). CDR3 nucleotides: TGTGCCAGTACGGGAACGGGGATCCAGCCCCAGCATTTT. Its translation: CASTGTGIQPQHF.